This T cell receptor (beta chain) derives from a study of control samples from healthy donors and cancer patients. CDR1 is SGHAT and CDR2 is FQNNGV in the germline V gene. This CDR3 is 13 amino acids long. V was pared by 3 bases and J by 4 bases, with 1 base of the junction left unmatched. Generated by immunoSEQ multiplex PCR, the TCRdb table keeps only in-frame clones and is missing some. The sample holds 120,000 to 150,000 clones, 75% to 95% seen once. Sequenced: blood. The sequence was obtained from a man under 40 in good health. J is TRBJ1-2 and V is TRBV11-2; 8 bases map to TRBD1. CDR3 amino acids: CASSFTGGYGYTF. CDR3 in DNA: TGTGCCAGCAGCTTCACAGGGGGCTATGGCTACACCTTC.